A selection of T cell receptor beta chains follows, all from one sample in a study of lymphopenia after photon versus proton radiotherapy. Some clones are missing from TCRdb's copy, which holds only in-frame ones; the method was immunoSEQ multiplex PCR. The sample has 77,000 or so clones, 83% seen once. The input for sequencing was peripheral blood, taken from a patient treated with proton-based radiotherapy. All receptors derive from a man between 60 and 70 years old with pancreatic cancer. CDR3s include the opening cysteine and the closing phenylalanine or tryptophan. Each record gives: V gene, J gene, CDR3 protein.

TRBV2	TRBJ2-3	CASRKTSGSADTQYF
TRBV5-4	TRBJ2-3	CATKRQPTDTQYF
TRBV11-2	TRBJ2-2	CASSLVLDTGELFF
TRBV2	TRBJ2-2	CASSAGGTLAGELFF
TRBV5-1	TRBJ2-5	CASSSPGTGGETQYF
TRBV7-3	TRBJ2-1	CASSLRTGSSYNEQFF
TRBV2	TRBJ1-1	CASRGDTYEAFF
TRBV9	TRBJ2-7	CASSVGDREQYF
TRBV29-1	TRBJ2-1	CSVRQTNNEQFF
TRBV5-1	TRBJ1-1	CASSPGHTDTEAFF
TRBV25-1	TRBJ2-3	CASSLSGGTDTQYF
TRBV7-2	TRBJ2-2	CASSLALNTGELFF
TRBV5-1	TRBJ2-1	CASSVGSFAGEQFF
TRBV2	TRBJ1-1	CASRYTGNTEAFF
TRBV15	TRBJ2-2	CATSRNTGELFF
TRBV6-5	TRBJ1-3	CASSYMTGDSGNTIYF
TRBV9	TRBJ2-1	CASSVSGGMGYNEQFF
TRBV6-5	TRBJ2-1	CASSYSGTGGLSPFF